These 24 T cell receptor beta chains came from one sample sequenced in a study of blood T cell repertoires in COVID-19. The protocol was immunoSEQ multiplex PCR, while the TCRdb copy is restricted to in-frame clones and leaves out a portion. The table lists about 68,000 clones, approximately 92% of them singletons. Sequenced material: peripheral blood. The source is a man in his fifties or sixties with acute or convalescent COVID-19.

This clone was seen more than once but under ten times. This rearrangement joins TRBV6-5 to TRBJ1-4; 11 bases are a match to TRBD1. The CDR3 covers 15 residues. J gave up 4 bases and V 7 bases, and 5 bases lay outside the gene matches. Per the germline V gene, CDR1 is MNHEY and CDR2 is SVGAGI. CDR3 amino acids: CASKDRGRVNEKLFF. The CDR3 DNA reads as TGTGCCAGCAAGGACAGGGGGCGCGTTAATGAAAAACTGTTTTTT.

The chain combines TRBV5-4 with TRBJ2-2; 7 nucleotides match TRBD2. The CDR3 totals 13 residues. Germline-derived CDR1 and CDR2 are SGHNT and YYREEE (reference sequence). Trimming cost V 1 base and J 8 bases; bases outside gene matches: 2. DNA for the CDR3: TGTGCCAGCAGCTTGAAGCGGGAAGGGGAGCTGTTTTTT. This codes for CASSLKREGELFF. Filled out from reference TRBV5-4 and TRBJ2-2, the complete variable domain reads ETGVTQSPTHLIKTRGQQVTLRCSSQSGHNTVSWYQQALGQGPQFIFQYYREEENGRGNFPPRFSGLQFPNYSSELNVNALELDDSALYLCASSLKREGELFFGEGSRLTVL.

The gene calls are TRBV2 and TRBJ1-4; D possibly corresponds to TRBD1 (6 bases). Germline V gene lookup returns CDR1 SNHLY and CDR2 FYNNEI. The V gene lost 5 bases and the J gene lost 4 bases, with 8 bases spanning the gap. The CDR3 totals 13 residues. CDR3 nucleotides: TGTGCCAGCAGTAGGACAGTTAATGAAAAACTGTTTTTT. Amino acids: CASSRTVNEKLFF.

In DNA, the CDR3 is TGTGCCAGCAGCTCCACCGGGAATTCACCCCTCCACTTT. Encoded protein: CASSSTGNSPLHF. This rearrangement joins TRBV9 to TRBJ1-6; D not resolved. Germline V CDR1 and CDR2: SGDLS, YYNGEE. The CDR3 runs to 13 residues. V shed 4 bases and J shed 7 bases, with 9 bases lying between them.

The gene calls are TRBV11-2 and TRBJ2-7; 12 bases map to TRBD1. The CDR3 runs to 15 residues. Germline V lookup: CDR1 SGHAT, CDR2 FQNNGV. Unmatched junction bases numbered 3, after V lost 3 bases and J lost 3 bases. CDR3 in amino acids: CASSLGQGARYEQYF. The DNA for the CDR3 is TGTGCCAGCAGCTTGGGACAGGGGGCCCGCTACGAGCAGTACTTC.

V usage is TRBV13 and J usage is TRBJ1-1, with a tentative D call TRBD1 (5 bases). This CDR3 region has 15 residues. V was pared by 4 bases and J by 0 bases, with 12 bases between. Germline CDR1 and CDR2: PRHDT and FYEKMQ (reference sequence). CDR3 region: CASSSSQAMNTEAFF. CDR3 nucleotides: TGTGCCAGCAGCTCCTCACAGGCCATGAACACTGAAGCTTTCTTT.

J is TRBJ1-5 and V is TRBV4-2, with a weak D call TRBD1 (6 bases). The length of the CDR3 is 14 residues. Trimming took 0 bases from V and 6 from J, leaving 9 bases between them. CDR1 and CDR2 from the germline V gene are LGHNA and YNFKEQ. The CDR3 loop reads CASSQEQGGQPQHF. CDR3 in DNA: TGTGCCAGCAGCCAAGAACAGGGCGGTCAGCCCCAGCATTTT.

DNA of the CDR3: TGCGCCAGCAGCCCTGCTCGGGGACTTAATTCACCCCTCCACTTT. As protein: CASSPARGLNSPLHF. The chain employs TRBV4-1 and TRBJ1-6; perhaps TRBD1 as D (5 bases). The CDR3 runs to 15 residues. The V gene's germline CDR1 is MGHRA and CDR2 YSYEKL. V was shortened by 4 bases and J by 6 bases, with 13 bases between the two germline ends.

This chain uses TRBV5-6 with TRBJ1-2; the match to TRBD1 covers 10 bases. The trim removed 4 bases at V and 4 bases at J, leaving 4 bases unmatched. Germline values: CDR1 SGHDT, CDR2 YYEEEE. This CDR3 is 14 amino acids long. The CDR3 sequence is CASSRDRGSYGYTF. In nucleotides, the CDR3 is TGTGCCAGCAGCAGGGACAGGGGAAGCTATGGCTACACCTTC.

The chain uses TRBV18 and TRBJ1-1; D not resolved. Germline V lookup: CDR1 KGHSH, CDR2 LQKENI. V lost 5 bases and J 0 bases, leaving 13 bases between the germline ends. The CDR3 extends over 15 amino acids. The CDR3 sequence is CASSNSPGVNTEAFF. Written as DNA, the CDR3 is TGTGCCAGCTCAAATAGCCCGGGAGTGAACACTGAAGCTTTCTTT.

The rearrangement uses TRBV18 and TRBJ2-3, with TRBD2 matching 11 bases. Per the germline V gene, CDR1 is KGHSH and CDR2 is LQKENI. This CDR3 is 16 amino acids long. Trimming removed 6 bases from V and 3 bases from J; junction bases left unmatched: 8. CDR3 nucleotide sequence: TGTGCCAGCTCCCTCACTAGCGGGAGTTCGACAGATACGCAGTATTTT. As protein: CASSLTSGSSTDTQYF.

The rearrangement joins TRBV4-3 to TRBJ2-3, with D possibly being TRBD2 (5 bases). The V gene lost 2 bases and the J gene lost 6 bases, with 6 bases spanning the gap. The CDR3 contains 12 residues. The germline CDR1 and CDR2 sequences are LGHNA and YSLEER. Here the CDR3 DNA reads TGCGCCAGCAGCCAACGAGGGGATACGCAGTATTTT. Translation: CASSQRGDTQYF.

The chain's CDR3 is CASSLGRGRATNEQFF. In nucleotides, the CDR3 is TGTGCCAGCAGCTTAGGTCGCGGGAGGGCTACCAATGAGCAGTTCTTC. The chain uses TRBV7-2 and TRBJ2-1, with 9 bases aligning to TRBD2. The V and J ends lost 1 base and 6 bases, in that order; junction bases with no gene match: 7. This CDR3 comprises 16 residues. CDR1 SGHTA and CDR2 FQGNSA come from the germline V gene.

V gene TRBV11-3 combines with J gene TRBJ2-1, with 7 bases lining up with TRBD1. CDR1 and CDR2 (germline): SGHNT, YENEEA. The CDR3 spans 11 residues. V was pared by 4 bases and J by 10 bases, with 1 base of the junction left unmatched. CDR3 amino acids: CASSSDREQFF. The CDR3 bases are TGTGCCAGCAGCTCGGACAGGGAGCAGTTCTTC.

The chain combines TRBV4-1 with TRBJ1-6, with 9 nucleotides matching TRBD1. Germline CDR1 reads MGHRA; CDR2 reads YSYEKL. V lost 4 bases, J lost 7 bases, and 5 bases stayed unmatched. The CDR3 has 15 residues. DNA for the CDR3: TGCGCCAGCAGCCGGGGACAGGGAACCAATTCACCCCTCCACTTT. It encodes CASSRGQGTNSPLHF.

The chain employs TRBV19 and TRBJ1-2, with 7 bases matching TRBD1. This CDR3 spans 15 amino acids. V dropped 3 bases and J dropped 7; count of bases not matched to a gene: 11. Germline V gives CDR1 LNHDA, CDR2 SQIVND (reference sequence). In nucleotides, the CDR3 is TGTGCCAGTAGTATTCTAAATGACAGGGTGCGTGGCTACACCTTC. Translating gives CASSILNDRVRGYTF.

The CDR3 sequence is CASNEQGDQPQHF. The DNA of the CDR3 is TGTGCCAGCAACGAACAGGGCGACCAGCCCCAGCATTTT. J is TRBJ1-5 and V is TRBV2; perhaps TRBD1 as D (6 bases). Germline CDR1 and CDR2: SNHLY and FYNNEI. The CDR3 is 13 residues long. V was shortened by 7 bases and J by 7 bases, with 14 bases between the two germline ends.

The J gene is TRBJ2-7, the V gene TRBV10-3; 10 bases agree with TRBD1. The CDR3 loop spans 13 amino acids. Looked up from germline, CDR1 is ENHRY and CDR2 is SYGVKD. The J segment lost 5 bases and the V segment lost 6 bases, leaving 4 bases of the junction unmatched. The CDR3 DNA follows: TGTGCCATCAGGGGGACAGGGGACGACGAGCAGTACGTC. The encoded protein is CAIRGTGDDEQYV.

This chain joins TRBV18 and TRBJ1-5, with D maybe TRBD1 (6 bases). The germline V and J ends were trimmed by 2 bases and 4 bases, with 9 bases remaining between them. In germline, CDR1 is KGHSH, CDR2 LQKENI. The CDR3 has 14 amino acids. The CDR3 loop is CASSPYRVNQPQHF. CDR3 in DNA: TGTGCCAGCTCACCATACAGGGTGAATCAGCCCCAGCATTTT.

In this sample, this clone turned up once. The V gene is TRBV5-5, the J gene TRBJ2-1; D remains ambiguous. Trimming stripped 4 bases from V and 6 bases from J, with 8 bases between. CDR3 length: 12 amino acids. CDR1 is SGHKS, CDR2 YYEKEE, per germline (reference sequence). The CDR3 loop is CASSIHFNEQFF. DNA for the CDR3: TGTGCCAGCAGCATCCACTTCAATGAGCAGTTCTTC.

This clone showed up just a few times. The chain employs TRBV4-1 and TRBJ2-1; perhaps TRBD2 as D (5 bases). The CDR3 totals 16 residues. CDR1 MGHRA and CDR2 YSYEKL come from the germline V gene. Trimming took off 0 bases at V and 3 bases at J, with 12 bases between the two ends. In DNA, the CDR3 is TGCGCCAGCAGCCAAGATCCCGGACTCATCTACAATGAGCAGTTCTTC. This gives the protein CASSQDPGLIYNEQFF.

The chain carries TRBV5-6 and TRBJ2-7; D possibly corresponds to TRBD2 (6 bases). The CDR3 loop spans 15 amino acids. Looked up from germline, CDR1 is SGHDT and CDR2 is YYEEEE. Trimming left V 1 base short and J 5 bases short, with 16 bases between. The chain's CDR3 is CASSLYGGVQNEQYV. The CDR3 coding sequence is TGTGCCAGCAGCTTGTACGGCGGGGTACAGAACGAGCAGTACGTC.

Remarks on this clone: The sample carries other DNA sequences with the same CDR3. The CDR3 spells CASSLGQNTEAFF. In DNA form, the CDR3 reads TGTGCCAGCAGCTTAGGTCAGAACACTGAAGCTTTCTTT. V gene TRBV7-2 combines with J gene TRBJ1-1; D is unresolved. The germline V and J ends were trimmed by 1 base and 1 base, with 4 bases remaining between them. Germline V gene lookup returns CDR1 SGHTA and CDR2 FQGNSA. The CDR3 covers 13 residues.

The genes are TRBV24-1 and TRBJ2-6; 8 bases match TRBD1. Germline V gene data show CDR1 as KGHDR and CDR2 as SFDVKD. Trimming took 10 bases from V and 0 from J; bases not matched to a gene: 10. This CDR3 is built from 17 residues. In DNA, the CDR3 is TGTGCCACTCAATCGGGACAGGCCTTCTCTGGGGCCAACGTCCTGACTTTC. It encodes CATQSGQAFSGANVLTF.